Listed below are T cell receptor beta chains from one sample, sequenced in a study of T cell responses to AZD1222 COVID-19 vaccine. Clones were read by immunoSEQ multiplex PCR, and TCRdb kept only the in-frame ones, dropping some. This table has under 150,000 clones, roughly 92% appearing once. The material sequenced was peripheral blood, taken on day 0 of AZD1222 vaccination. Receptor source: an adult in good health. The CDR3 runs from the conserved cysteine through the conserved F or W. The D gene is left open where the match is weak. Clone size is shown for a subset of rows, as once, few, many or a class of expanded clone.

d_gene	v_gene	j_gene	abundance	CDR3nt	CDR3aa
TRBD1	TRBV7-6	TRBJ2-7	NA	TGTGCCAGCAGCTTAGACAGGGGATTGTCCTACGAGCAGTACTTC	CASSLDRGLSYEQYF
NA	TRBV2	TRBJ1-2	few	TGTGCCAGCAGTTACATCGGCGGCTACACCTTC	CASSYIGGYTF
TRBD1	TRBV18	TRBJ2-7	NA	TGTGCCAGCTCACCACCAGACAGGGGGACGTACGAGCAGTACTTC	CASSPPDRGTYEQYF
NA	TRBV19	TRBJ2-1	NA	TGTGCCAGTAGTATTCTGACGGCGCAGGGTAACAATGAGCAGTTCTTC	CASSILTAQGNNEQFF
TRBD1	TRBV11-2	TRBJ2-7	NA	TGTGCCAGCAGCTCGGACAGGGTTAGCCACGAGCAGTACTTC	CASSSDRVSHEQYF
NA	TRBV9	TRBJ2-7	NA	TGTGCCAGCAGCGTAGCCCCCGGGACGAGTTACGAGCAGTACTTC	CASSVAPGTSYEQYF
TRBD1	TRBV5-1	TRBJ2-1	NA	TGCGCCAGCAGCTCCTCCGGGACAGGGGGCTCCTACAATGAGCAGTTCTTC	CASSSSGTGGSYNEQFF
NA	TRBV28	TRBJ1-2	NA	TGTGCCAGCAGCCCTCGGGGGGCAGGAGATGGCTACACCTTC	CASSPRGAGDGYTF
TRBD1	TRBV6-1	TRBJ2-7	NA	TGTGCCAGCAGTGGGGACAGGCCAGGTAGGGCCTCCTACGAGCAGTACTTC	CASSGDRPGRASYEQYF
NA	TRBV6-6	TRBJ2-1	NA	TGTGCCAGCAGCCGATCTAGAGCGGCCTGGGGGATCCCCGGGTTCGACGAGCAGTTCTTC	CASSRSRAAWGIPGFDEQFF
TRBD1	TRBV3-1/TRBV3-2	TRBJ1-1	NA	TGTGCCAGCAGCCTCAAGGACAGGGTTGACACTGAAGCTTTCTTT	CASSLKDRVDTEAFF
NA	TRBV5-5	TRBJ2-7	NA	TGTGCCAGCAGCTCGACAGTAACAGGGATCTACGAGCAGTACTTC	CASSSTVTGIYEQYF
NA	TRBV11-3	TRBJ2-2	NA	TGTGCCAGCAGCTTCGGGGGGCCGAACACCGGGGAGCTGTTTTTT	CASSFGGPNTGELFF
NA	TRBV3-1/TRBV3-2	TRBJ1-2	NA	TGTGCCAGCAGCCAAGCGCCCGAGGCTAACTATGGCTACACCTTC	CASSQAPEANYGYTF
NA	TRBV3-1/TRBV3-2	TRBJ1-1	NA	TGTGCCAGCAGCCCGAGAGGCTTGGAGACTGAAGCTTTCTTT	CASSPRGLETEAFF
NA	TRBV5-1	TRBJ2-2	NA	TGCGCCAGCAGCCCTTTCAGGGCCAACACCGGGGAGCTGTTTTTT	CASSPFRANTGELFF
TRBD1	TRBV5-4	TRBJ1-1	NA	TGTGCCAGCAGCTTGGAGGGCAGGGGGCTCACTGAAGCTTTCTTT	CASSLEGRGLTEAFF
NA	TRBV4-1	TRBJ2-7	once	TGCGCCAGCAGCCAAGAAGGGGTGGGGGTAAACTCCTACGAGCAGTACTTC	CASSQEGVGVNSYEQYF
NA	TRBV7-2	TRBJ1-1	NA	TGTGCCAGCAGCTTACTGGGGGGAGGCACTGAAGCTTTCTTT	CASSLLGGGTEAFF
NA	TRBV29-1	TRBJ1-1	NA	TGCAGCGTCACCGCTTGGGGGAACACTGAAGCTTTCTTT	CSVTAWGNTEAFF
NA	TRBV7-9	TRBJ2-1	NA	TGTGCCAGCAGCTTAGAACTCGCCTACAATGAGCAGTTCTTC	CASSLELAYNEQFF
NA	TRBV29-1	TRBJ1-1	NA	TGCAGCGCCCGCGGGGACGGCATGAACACTGAAGCTTTCTTT	CSARGDGMNTEAFF
TRBD1	TRBV6-5	TRBJ2-7	NA	TGTGCCAGCAGTTACAAGGACAGGCGAGACGAGCAGTACTTC	CASSYKDRRDEQYF
TRBD1	TRBV5-1	TRBJ2-7	NA	TGCGCCAGCAGCGAACCGGGACAGGGCGACTACGAGCAGTACTTC	CASSEPGQGDYEQYF
NA	TRBV7-2	TRBJ1-2	NA	TGTGCCAGCAGCTTATCGGCAGGGGACTATGGCTACACCTTC	CASSLSAGDYGYTF
TRBD1	TRBV5-1	TRBJ1-1	NA	TGCGCCAGCAGCTTGGCCAGGGGGGACACTGAAGCTTTCTTT	CASSLARGDTEAFF
NA	TRBV12-3/TRBV12-4	TRBJ1-2	NA	TGTGCCAGCATGCCCGGGGCCAGAGGCTACACCTTC	CASMPGARGYTF
TRBD1	TRBV5-4	TRBJ2-7	NA	TGTGCCAGCAGCTTAGAATTCGGGACAGGGGGCTACGAGCAGTACTTC	CASSLEFGTGGYEQYF
NA	TRBV2	TRBJ2-1	once	TGTGCCAGCAGTGAAATAGGGACAAGCTCCTACAATGAGCAGTTCTTC	CASSEIGTSSYNEQFF
TRBD2	TRBV6-4	TRBJ2-5	NA	TGTGCCAGCAGTGACTCTCCTAGCGGGGGGGCGGAGACCCAGTACTTC	CASSDSPSGGAETQYF
NA	TRBV27	TRBJ1-1	NA	TGTGCCAGCAGACTAACGCAATACTCTGAAGCTTTCTTT	CASRLTQYSEAFF
NA	TRBV5-1	TRBJ1-2	NA	TGCGCCAGCAGCCCCACGAGCTATGGCTACACCTTC	CASSPTSYGYTF
NA	TRBV9	TRBJ2-3	few	TGTGCCAGCAGCGATATCCGGGTTGTCGGCACAGATACGCAGTATTTT	CASSDIRVVGTDTQYF
NA	TRBV19	TRBJ2-1	once	TGTGCCAGTAGTTTCGGCTACAATGAGCAGTTCTTC	CASSFGYNEQFF
NA	TRBV2	TRBJ2-5	few	TGTGCCAGCAATACAGGGAGAGAAGAGACCCAGTACTTC	CASNTGREETQYF